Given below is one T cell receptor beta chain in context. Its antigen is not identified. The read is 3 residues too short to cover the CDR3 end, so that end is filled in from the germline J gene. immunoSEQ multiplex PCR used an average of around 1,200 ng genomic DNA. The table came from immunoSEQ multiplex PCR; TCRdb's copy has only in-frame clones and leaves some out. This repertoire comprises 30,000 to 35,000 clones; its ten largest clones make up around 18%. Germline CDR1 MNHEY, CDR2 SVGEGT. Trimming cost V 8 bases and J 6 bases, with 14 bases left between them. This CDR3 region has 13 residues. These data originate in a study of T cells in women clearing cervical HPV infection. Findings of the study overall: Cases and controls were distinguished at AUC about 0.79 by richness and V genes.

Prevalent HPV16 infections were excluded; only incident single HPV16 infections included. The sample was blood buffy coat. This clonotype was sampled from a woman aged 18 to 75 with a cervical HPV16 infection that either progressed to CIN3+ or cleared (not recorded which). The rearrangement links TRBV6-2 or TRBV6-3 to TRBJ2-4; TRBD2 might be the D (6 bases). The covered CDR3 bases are TGTGCCAGCGGGCGGGGCCCCGGAAACATT. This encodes CASGRGPGNI. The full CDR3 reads CASGRGPGNIQYF.